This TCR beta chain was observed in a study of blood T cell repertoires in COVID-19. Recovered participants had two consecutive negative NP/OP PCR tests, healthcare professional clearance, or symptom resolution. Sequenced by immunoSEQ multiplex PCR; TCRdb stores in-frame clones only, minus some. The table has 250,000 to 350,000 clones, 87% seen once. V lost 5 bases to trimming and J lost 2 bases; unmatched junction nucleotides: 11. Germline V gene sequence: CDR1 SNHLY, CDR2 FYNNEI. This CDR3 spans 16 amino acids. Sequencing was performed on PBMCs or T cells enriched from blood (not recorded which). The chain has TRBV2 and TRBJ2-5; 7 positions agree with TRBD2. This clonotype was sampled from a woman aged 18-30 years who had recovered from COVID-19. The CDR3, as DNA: TGTGCCAGCAGTAAAGGGACTAAACAAACACAAGAGACCCAGTACTTC. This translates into CASSKGTKQTQETQYF.